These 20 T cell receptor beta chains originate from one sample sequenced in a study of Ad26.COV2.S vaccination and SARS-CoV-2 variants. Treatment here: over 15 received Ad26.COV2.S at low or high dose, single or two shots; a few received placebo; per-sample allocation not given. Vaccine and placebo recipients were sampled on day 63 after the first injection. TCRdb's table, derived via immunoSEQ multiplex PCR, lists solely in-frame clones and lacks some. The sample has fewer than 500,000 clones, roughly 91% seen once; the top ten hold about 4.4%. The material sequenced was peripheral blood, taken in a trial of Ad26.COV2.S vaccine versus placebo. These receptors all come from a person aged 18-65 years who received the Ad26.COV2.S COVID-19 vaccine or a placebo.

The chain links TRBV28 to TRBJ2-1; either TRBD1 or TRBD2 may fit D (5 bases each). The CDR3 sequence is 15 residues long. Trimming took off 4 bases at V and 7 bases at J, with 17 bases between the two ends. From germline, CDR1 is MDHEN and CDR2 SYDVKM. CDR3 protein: CASSSPRDPLNEQFF. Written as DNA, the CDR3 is TGTGCCAGCAGTTCCCCCCGGGACCCGTTGAATGAGCAGTTCTTC.

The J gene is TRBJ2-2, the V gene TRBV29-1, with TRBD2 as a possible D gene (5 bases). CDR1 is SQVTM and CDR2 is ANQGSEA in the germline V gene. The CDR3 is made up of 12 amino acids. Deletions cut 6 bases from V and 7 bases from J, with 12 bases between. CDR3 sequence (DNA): TGCAGCGTCCCGGCGAGGGACGGGGAGCTGTTTTTT. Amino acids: CSVPARDGELFF.

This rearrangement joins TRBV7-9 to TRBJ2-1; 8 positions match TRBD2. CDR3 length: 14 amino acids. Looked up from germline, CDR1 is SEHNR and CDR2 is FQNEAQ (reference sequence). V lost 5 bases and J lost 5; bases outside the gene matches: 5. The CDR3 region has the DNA TGTGCCAGCAGCCTCGGCGGGAGGAACAATGAGCAGTTCTTC. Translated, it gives CASSLGGRNNEQFF.

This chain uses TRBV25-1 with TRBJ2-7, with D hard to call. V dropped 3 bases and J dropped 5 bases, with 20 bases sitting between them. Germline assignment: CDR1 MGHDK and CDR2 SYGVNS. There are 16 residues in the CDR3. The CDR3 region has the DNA TGTGCCAGCAGTGATAGGCTGAGACACGGAAGGGACGAGCAGTACTTC. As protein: CASSDRLRHGRDEQYF.

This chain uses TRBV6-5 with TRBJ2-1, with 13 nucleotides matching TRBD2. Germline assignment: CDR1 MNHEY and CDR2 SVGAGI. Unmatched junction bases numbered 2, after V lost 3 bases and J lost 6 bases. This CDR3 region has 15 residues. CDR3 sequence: CASSYWTSGSNEQFF. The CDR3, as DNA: TGTGCCAGCAGTTATTGGACTAGCGGGAGCAATGAGCAGTTCTTC.

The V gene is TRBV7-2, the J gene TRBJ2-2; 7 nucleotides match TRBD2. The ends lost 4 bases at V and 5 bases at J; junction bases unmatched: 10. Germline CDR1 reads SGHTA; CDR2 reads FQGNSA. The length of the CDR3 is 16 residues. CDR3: CASSWPGTIITGELFF. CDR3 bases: TGTGCCAGCAGCTGGCCCGGGACTATCATAACCGGGGAGCTGTTTTTT.

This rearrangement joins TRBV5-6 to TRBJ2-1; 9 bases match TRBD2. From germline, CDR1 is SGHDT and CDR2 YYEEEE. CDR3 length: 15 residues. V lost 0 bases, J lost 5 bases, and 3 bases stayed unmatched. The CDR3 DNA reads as TGTGCCAGCAGCTTGGGACTAGCGGCAAACAATGAGCAGTTCTTC. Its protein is CASSLGLAANNEQFF.

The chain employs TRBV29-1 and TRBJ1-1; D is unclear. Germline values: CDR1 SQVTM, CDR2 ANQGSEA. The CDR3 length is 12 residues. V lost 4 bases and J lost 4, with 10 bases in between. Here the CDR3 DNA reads TGCAGCGTTGTCGGCCGGTCCACTGAAGCTTTCTTT. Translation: CSVVGRSTEAFF.

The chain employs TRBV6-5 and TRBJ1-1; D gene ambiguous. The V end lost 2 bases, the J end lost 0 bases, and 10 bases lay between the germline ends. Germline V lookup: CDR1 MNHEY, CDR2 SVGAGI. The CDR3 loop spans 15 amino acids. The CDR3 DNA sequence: TGTGCCAGCAGTTACGGACGGTCTATGAACACTGAAGCTTTCTTT. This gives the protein CASSYGRSMNTEAFF.

The CDR3 region has the DNA TGTGCCAGCAGTTACGGGGTTAGACCTCCCTACGAGCAGTACTTC. This sequence encodes CASSYGVRPPYEQYF. The V gene is TRBV6-7, the J gene TRBJ2-7, with unresolved D. TRBV6-7 is assigned to the ORF class and has an uncertain function. The CDR3 consists of 15 residues. V was cut by 2 bases and J by 2 bases, with 13 bases left in between.

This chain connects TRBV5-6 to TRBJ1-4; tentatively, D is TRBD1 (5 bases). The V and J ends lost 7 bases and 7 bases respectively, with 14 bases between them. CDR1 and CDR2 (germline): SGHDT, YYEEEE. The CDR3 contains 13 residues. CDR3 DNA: TGTGCCAGCTCCCTCGGGGCGAGTGAAAAACTGTTTTTT. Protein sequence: CASSLGASEKLFF.

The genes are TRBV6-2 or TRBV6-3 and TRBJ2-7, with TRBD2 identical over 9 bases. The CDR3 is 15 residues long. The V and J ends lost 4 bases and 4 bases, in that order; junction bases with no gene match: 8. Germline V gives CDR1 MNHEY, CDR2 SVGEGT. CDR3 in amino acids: CASSFTAGGLYEQYF. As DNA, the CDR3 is TGTGCCAGCAGTTTTACAGCGGGAGGCCTATACGAGCAGTACTTC.

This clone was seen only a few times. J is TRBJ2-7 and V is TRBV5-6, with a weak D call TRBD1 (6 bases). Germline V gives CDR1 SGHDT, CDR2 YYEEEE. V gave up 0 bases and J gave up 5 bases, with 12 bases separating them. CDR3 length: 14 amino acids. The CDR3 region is CASSLDWAGDEQYF. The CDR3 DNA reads TGTGCCAGCAGCTTGGATTGGGCAGGGGACGAGCAGTACTTC.

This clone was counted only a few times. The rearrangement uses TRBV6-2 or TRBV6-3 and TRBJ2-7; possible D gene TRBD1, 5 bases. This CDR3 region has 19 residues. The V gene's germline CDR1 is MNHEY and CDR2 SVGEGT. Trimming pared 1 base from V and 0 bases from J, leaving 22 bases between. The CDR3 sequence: CASSYWRNMDNWDSYEQYF. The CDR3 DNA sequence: TGTGCCAGCAGTTACTGGAGAAACATGGACAACTGGGACTCCTACGAGCAGTACTTC.

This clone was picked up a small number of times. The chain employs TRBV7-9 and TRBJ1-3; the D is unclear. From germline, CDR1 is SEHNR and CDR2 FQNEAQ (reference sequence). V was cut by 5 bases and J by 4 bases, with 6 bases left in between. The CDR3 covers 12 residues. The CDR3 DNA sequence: TGTGCCAGCAGCCCCGGGGGAAACACCATATATTTT. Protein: CASSPGGNTIYF.

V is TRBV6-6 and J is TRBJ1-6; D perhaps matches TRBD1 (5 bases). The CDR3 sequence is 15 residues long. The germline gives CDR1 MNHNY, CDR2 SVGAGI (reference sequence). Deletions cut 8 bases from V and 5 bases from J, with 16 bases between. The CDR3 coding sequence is TGTGCCAGCGCGTCCCAGCAGGGAGATAATTCACCCCTCCACTTT. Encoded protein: CASASQQGDNSPLHF.

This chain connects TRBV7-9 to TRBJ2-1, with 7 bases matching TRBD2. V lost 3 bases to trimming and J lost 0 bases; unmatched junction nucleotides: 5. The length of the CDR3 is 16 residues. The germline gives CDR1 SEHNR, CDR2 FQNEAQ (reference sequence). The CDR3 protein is CASSFRGGSSYNEQFF. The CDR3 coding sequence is TGTGCCAGCAGCTTCCGGGGCGGGAGCTCCTACAATGAGCAGTTCTTC.

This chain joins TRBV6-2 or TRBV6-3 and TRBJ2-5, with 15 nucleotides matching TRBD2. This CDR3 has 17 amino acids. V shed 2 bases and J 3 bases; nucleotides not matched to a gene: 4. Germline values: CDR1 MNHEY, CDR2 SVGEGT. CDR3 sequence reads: CASSYRTSGRAEETQYF. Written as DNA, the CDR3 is TGTGCCAGCAGTTACCGGACTAGCGGGAGGGCCGAAGAGACCCAGTACTTC.

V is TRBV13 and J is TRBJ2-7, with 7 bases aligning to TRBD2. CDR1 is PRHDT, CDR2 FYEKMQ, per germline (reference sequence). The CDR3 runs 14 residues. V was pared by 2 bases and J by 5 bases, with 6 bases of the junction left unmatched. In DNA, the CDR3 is TGTGCCAGCAGCTTATTCGGGGAGGGGAACGAGCAGTACTTC. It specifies CASSLFGEGNEQYF.

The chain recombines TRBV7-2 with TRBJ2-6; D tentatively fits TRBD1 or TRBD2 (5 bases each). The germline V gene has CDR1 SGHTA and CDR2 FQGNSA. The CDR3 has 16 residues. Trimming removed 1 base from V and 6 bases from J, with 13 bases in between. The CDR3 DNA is TGTGCCAGCAGCTTAGTGCTGGGACGGGAGGCCAACGTCCTGACTTTC. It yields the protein CASSLVLGREANVLTF.